The 12 T cell receptor beta chains in this list originate from one sample, sequenced in a study of response to subunit inactivated influenza vaccine. TCRdb re-derived calls from the RT-PCR reads in MiXCR, one entry per CDR3 protein. The repertoire holds more than 700,000 distinct CDR3 sequences, with approximately 22% as singletons. The sequencing here drew on PBMCs from blood, taken around 5 days after vaccination. These receptors came from a man aged 50 to 60 who received an inactivated influenza vaccine.

The table lists this clonotype with a few counts. This chain links TRBV4-2 with TRBJ2-7; 13 bases align to TRBD2. The germline V gene has CDR1 LGHNA and CDR2 YNFKEQ. CDR3 size: 18 residues. After removal of 0 bases from V and 6 bases from J, the junction contained 11 bases not matched to a gene. CDR3 in DNA: TGTGCCAGCAGCCAAGAACTAGCGGGAGGGATCCCTTCCCCCGAGCAGTACTTC. It yields the protein CASSQELAGGIPSPEQYF.

The genes are TRBV7-9 and TRBJ1-1; D is unresolved. V was cut by 3 bases and J by 1 base, with 6 bases left in between. CDR1 is SEHNR, CDR2 FQNEAQ, per germline (reference sequence). CDR3 length: 13 amino acids. The CDR3 reads CASSFLTNTEAFF. The CDR3 DNA reads TGTGCCAGCAGCTTTCTGACGAACACTGAAGCTTTCTTT. Drawing the rest from reference TRBV7-9 and TRBJ1-1, the complete variable domain is DTGVSQNPRHKITKRGQNVTFRCDPISEHNRLYWYRQTLGQGPEFLTYFQNEAQLEKSRLLSDRFSAERPKGSFSTLEIQRTEQGDSAMYLCASSFLTNTEAFFGQGTRLTVV.

V and J are TRBV27 and TRBJ2-5; weak D call: TRBD1 (6 bases). V was pared by 5 bases and J by 2 bases, with 18 bases between. The CDR3 extends over 16 amino acids. Germline V lookup: CDR1 MNHEY, CDR2 SMNVEV (reference sequence). As DNA, the CDR3 is TGTGCCAGCAGTCCCATCAAGGTCAGGGGACAAGAGACCCAGTACTTC. Encoded protein: CASSPIKVRGQETQYF.

This clonotype showed up many times. V is TRBV2 and J is TRBJ2-2; D gene uncertain. Germline V gene data show CDR1 as SNHLY and CDR2 as FYNNEI. The ends were cut back, 2 bases at V and 4 bases at J, with 8 bases in the middle. This CDR3 region has 14 residues. The CDR3 DNA reads as TGTGCCAGCAGTGAATTGGGAATCACCGGGGAGCTGTTTTTT. It yields the protein CASSELGITGELFF.

The chain combines TRBV5-6 with TRBJ2-4; no clear D gene. Per germline, CDR1 SGHDT and CDR2 YYEEEE. Deletions cut 1 base from V and 0 bases from J, with 11 bases between. This CDR3 region has 16 residues. CDR3 residues: CASSLIYPAAKNIQYF. CDR3 in DNA: TGTGCCAGCAGCTTGATATACCCGGCAGCCAAAAACATTCAGTACTTC.

This clonotype showed up many times. V and J are TRBV4-3 and TRBJ2-2, with D unclear. CDR3 length: 13 residues. Germline CDR1 reads LGHNA; CDR2 reads YSLEER. With 0 bases removed from V and 7 bases from J, the gap between germline ends came to 6 bases. CDR3 loop: CASSQDFGGELFF. Written as DNA, the CDR3 is TGCGCCAGCAGCCAAGATTTCGGCGGGGAGCTGTTTTTT.

This clonotype came up a few times. The rearrangement joins TRBV5-8 to TRBJ1-1; TRBD1 might be the D (6 bases). Germline V CDR1 and CDR2: SGHTS, YDEGEE. This CDR3 is built from 16 residues. The V end lost 5 bases, the J end lost 5 bases, and 22 bases lay between the germline ends. CDR3 sequence: CASRPPLQGRGTEAFF. The CDR3 DNA reads TGTGCCAGCAGACCTCCCCTCCAGGGGAGAGGGACTGAAGCTTTCTTT.

V usage is TRBV7-9 and J usage is TRBJ2-3; TRBD1 agrees at 8 bases. Trimming took 10 bases from V and 0 from J; bases not matched to a gene: 12. Per germline, CDR1 SEHNR and CDR2 FQNEAQ (reference sequence). The CDR3 contains 16 residues. The chain's CDR3 is CATPPATGASTDTQYF. In DNA, the CDR3 is TGTGCCACCCCCCCGGCGACAGGGGCCAGCACAGATACGCAGTATTTT.

Only a few counts were recorded for this clonotype. The V and J genes are TRBV20-1 and TRBJ2-3; 7 bases agree with TRBD2. The germline V gene has CDR1 DFQATT and CDR2 SNEGSKA (reference sequence). V was clipped by 5 bases and J by 1 base; unmatched bases: 6. CDR3 length: 14 amino acids. The CDR3, as DNA: TGCAGTGCTGGGGCCGCGGGGGGCACAGATACGCAGTATTTT. This translates into CSAGAAGGTDTQYF.

This clonotype showed up just a few times. The chain joins TRBV7-9 to TRBJ2-2; no definite D call. Trimming took 1 base from V and 5 from J, leaving 8 bases between them. Germline assignment: CDR1 SEHNR and CDR2 FQNEAQ (reference sequence). This CDR3 is 14 amino acids long. The chain's CDR3 is CASSLEMLTGELFF. In DNA, the CDR3 is TGTGCCAGCAGCTTAGAGATGTTGACCGGGGAGCTGTTTTTT.

V usage is TRBV2 and J usage is TRBJ2-3, with D perhaps TRBD1 (6 bases). CDR1 is SNHLY, CDR2 FYNNEI, per germline. V lost 5 bases to trimming and J lost 2 bases, with 11 bases between them. This CDR3 has 14 residues. The CDR3 bases are TGTGCCAGCAGTCCGGGACATATCACAGATACGCAGTATTTT. Translated, it gives CASSPGHITDTQYF.

This clonotype appeared a few times. The chain couples TRBV29-1 to TRBJ2-2; 8 nucleotides align to TRBD1. Germline CDR1 reads SQVTM; CDR2 reads ANQGSEA. CDR3 length equals 16 residues. V shed 4 bases, J shed 3 bases, and the junction held 10 bases outside the gene matches. This CDR3 is CSVVGLQGGHTGELFF. For the CDR3, the DNA is TGCAGCGTTGTCGGTCTACAGGGGGGACACACCGGGGAGCTGTTTTTT.